A selection of T cell receptor beta chains follows, all from one sample in a study of shared clonotypes between healthy human individuals. Generated by immunoSEQ multiplex PCR, the TCRdb table keeps only in-frame clones and is missing some. Altogether about half a million clones are present, roughly 77% being singletons, with the ten largest covering roughly 13%. The sample was PBMCs. The receptors stem from a woman aged 40 to 50 in good health. Some clones in this sample may be carry-over from other donors' samples. CDR3s include the opening cysteine and the closing phenylalanine or tryptophan. The D gene is left open where the match is weak. Not every row has a clone size; where given, it reads once, few, many or a size class.

d_call clone_size j_call v_call cdr3_nt cdr3_aa
. . TRBJ1-1 TRBV30 TGTGCCGGAAGAGCGAACACTGAAGCTTTCTTT CAGRANTEAFF
. . TRBJ2-7 TRBV28 TGTGCCAGCATCTCGCGGCGGGGAACCTCCTACGAGCAGTACTTC CASISRRGTSYEQYF
TRBD1 . TRBJ2-5 TRBV18 TGTGCCAGCTCACCGACAGGGGTCAGGGAGACCCAGTACTTC CASSPTGVRETQYF
. . TRBJ1-2 TRBV5-1 TGCGCCAGCAGCTATACCGACAGTGGCTACACCTTC CASSYTDSGYTF
TRBD1 . TRBJ2-1 TRBV13 TGTGCCAGCAGCCCATACGGGACAGTCGAGGACCATGAGCAGTTCTTC CASSPYGTVEDHEQFF
. . TRBJ1-1 TRBV29-1 TGCAGCGTTGAAGCGGTACGAAACACTGAAGCTTTCTTT CSVEAVRNTEAFF
. once TRBJ2-1 TRBV6-5 TGTGCCAGCAGTAATCAAGGCCCCCGGAATGAGCAGTTCTTC CASSNQGPRNEQFF
TRBD1 few TRBJ1-5 TRBV6-1 TGTGCCAGCAGAATGGGACAGTCCCCTAATCAGCCCCAGCATTTT CASRMGQSPNQPQHF
. once TRBJ1-5 TRBV28 TGTGCCAGCAGTTTATTGCGGGGTAGCAATCAGCCCCAGCATTTT CASSLLRGSNQPQHF
TRBD1 few TRBJ2-5 TRBV28 TGTGCCAGCAGTTCCCGGGGACAGGGGGACCAAGAGACCCAGTACTTC CASSSRGQGDQETQYF
TRBD1 . TRBJ2-5 TRBV7-2 TGTGCCAGCAGCCATCGACAGGGGCAAGAGACCCAGTACTTC CASSHRQGQETQYF
TRBD1 . TRBJ1-2 TRBV5-4 TGTGCCAGCAGCTCTTTGGGACAGGGATATGGCTACACCTTC CASSSLGQGYGYTF
TRBD2 . TRBJ2-7 TRBV7-6 TGTGCCAGCAGCTTTTCCCCAGGAGAGACTAGCGGGAGGCACTACGAGCAGTACTTC CASSFSPGETSGRHYEQYF
. . TRBJ2-5 TRBV18 TGTGCCAGCACGCGGGACGGACCTCAAGAGACCCAGTACTTC CASTRDGPQETQYF
. . TRBJ1-5 TRBV6-1 TGTGCCAGCATTGAGGGAGCTAGCAATCAGCCCCAGCATTTT CASIEGASNQPQHF
TRBD2 . TRBJ2-7 TRBV5-1 TGCGCCAGCAGCCGGAGTACTAGCGGGATCGCCTACGAGCAGTACTTC CASSRSTSGIAYEQYF
TRBD2 . TRBJ2-1 TRBV15 TGTGCCACCAGCAGAGAGGGGGGGGACTACAATGAGCAGTTCTTC CATSREGGDYNEQFF
. . TRBJ1-2 TRBV7-2 TGTGCCAGCAGTTCCGGACGGAACTATGGCTACACCTTC CASSSGRNYGYTF
. few TRBJ2-7 TRBV6-6 TGTGCCAGCAGTTATACGGCGACCTACGAGCAGTACTTC CASSYTATYEQYF
. . TRBJ2-7 TRBV4-2 TGTGCCAGCAGCCAAGATGCAGGGTCCGAGCAGTACTTC CASSQDAGSEQYF